This T cell receptor (beta chain) was identified in a study of post-analysis software for immune sequencing data. Study-level points and caveats: There were about 5 TRBV segments more frequent in patients than controls, and TRBV5-6, TRBV5-1 and TRBV20-1 were among them.

Worth noting for this clonotype: The antigen remains undetermined.

Researchers reported that TCR beta cDNA libraries carried unique molecular identifiers. MiXCR, applied by TCRdb to the PCR reads, yields one record per CDR3 protein. The sample lists some 800,000 distinct CDR3 sequences, 46% seen once, with roughly 4.4% in the top ten. Germline V gene lookup returns CDR1 LGHNA and CDR2 YSLEER. Trimming removed 0 bases from V and 4 bases from J; junction bases left unmatched: 7. This CDR3 has 16 residues. Specimen: blood. The clonotype was recovered from a girl between 10 and 17 years old with multiple sclerosis. The rearrangement links TRBV4-3 to TRBJ2-7; 9 positions match TRBD2. CDR3 protein: CASSQEVSGSLYEQYF. CDR3 bases: TGCGCCAGCAGCCAAGAGGTTAGCGGGAGTTTGTACGAGCAGTACTTC.